This T cell receptor (beta chain) is from a study of T-cell reconstitution after alpha-beta-depleted transplantation in children. This clonotype was seen a few times. The CDR3 has 16 amino acids. From germline, CDR1 is MNHEY and CDR2 SVGAGI. Between the trimmed V and J ends, which lost 0 bases and 5 bases, there was a span of 16 bases. Unique molecular identifiers tagged the TCRbeta library. One entry per CDR3 protein results from TCRdb running MiXCR on the PCR reads. The data hold approximately 400,000 distinct CDR3 sequences, with 9.5% to 13% observed a single time. The sequencing here drew on PBMCs from the stem cell graft donor, taken from the stem cell graft. This chain uses TRBV6-5 with TRBJ2-5; D call uncertain. The TCR sequence derives from a human donor who donated a stem cell graft to a child with acute myeloid leukemia. CDR3 bases: TGTGCCAGCAGTTACTCGATGCGACCGCTCATGGAGACCCAGTACTTC. Encoded protein: CASSYSMRPLMETQYF.